The sequence of this T cell receptor beta chain was determined in a study of memory CD4+ T cells and cytomegalovirus serostatus. Assay used: immunoSEQ multiplex PCR; TCRdb lists only in-frame clones, some missing. This table has about 44,000 clones, approximately 82% appearing once. The sort gate was single viable CD3+CD4+CD8-CD45RO+ cells for memory CD4+ T cells. Serostatus was set by detecting CMV pp150, pp28, p38, p52 IgG. V lost 6 bases and J 4 bases, leaving 12 bases between the germline ends. The CDR3 runs to 13 residues. CDR1 MDHEN and CDR2 SYDVKM come from the germline V gene. This clone was detected only once.

This clonotype was obtained from an adult in good health and CMV-seronegative. The sequencing sample was made of memory CD4+ T cells from blood. The chain has TRBV28 and TRBJ1-2; D is unclear. The CDR3 DNA sequence: TGTGCCAGCAGCCCGCCCGCGGTCTATGGCTACACCTTC. Its translation is CASSPPAVYGYTF.